The 28 T cell receptor beta chains below all came from one sample that was sequenced in a study of T cell responses to AZD1222 COVID-19 vaccine. Generated by immunoSEQ multiplex PCR, the TCRdb table keeps only in-frame clones and is missing some. The sample gives about 78,000 clones, just over 90% of which show up once; 3.3% is in the top ten. The sequenced sample was peripheral blood, obtained 28 days after the second AZD1222 dose. Receptors originate from an adult who received the AZD1222 COVID-19 vaccine.

This chain connects TRBV25-1 to TRBJ2-3; D perhaps matches TRBD2 (5 bases). The CDR3 totals 15 residues. Germline V gives CDR1 MGHDK, CDR2 SYGVNS. V gave up 10 bases and J gave up 2 bases, with 19 bases separating them. Written as DNA, the CDR3 is TGTGCCACCCATTCGGGGTGGGAGACCACAGATACGCAGTATTTT. It encodes CATHSGWETTDTQYF.

V gene TRBV27 combines with J gene TRBJ1-6, with D possibly being TRBD1 (5 bases). Germline V lookup: CDR1 MNHEY, CDR2 SMNVEV (reference sequence). The CDR3 consists of 17 residues. V was trimmed by 2 bases and J by 9 bases, leaving 20 bases between them. The CDR3 DNA is TGTGCCAGCAGTTTACTTTTATCGGGGGAGCGGGGTTCACCCCTCCACTTT. Translated: CASSLLLSGERGSPLHF.

The chain uses TRBV7-2 and TRBJ1-4; weak D call: TRBD1 (6 bases). The CDR3 consists of 15 residues. The germline CDR1 and CDR2 sequences are SGHTA and FQGNSA. V gave up 5 bases and J gave up 5 bases, with 15 bases separating them. CDR3 loop: CASSVGGGGNEKLFF. DNA of the CDR3: TGTGCCAGCAGCGTGGGGGGAGGGGGAAATGAAAAACTGTTTTTT.

This chain links TRBV5-4 with TRBJ1-2, with a weak D call TRBD1 (6 bases). This CDR3 contains 13 residues. Trimming took off 0 bases at V and 8 bases at J, with 11 bases between the two ends. Germline V gene lookup returns CDR1 SGHNT and CDR2 YYREEE (reference sequence). The CDR3 here is CASSLDRAGGYTF. CDR3 nucleotides: TGTGCCAGCAGCTTGGACAGGGCTGGAGGCTACACCTTC.

The rearrangement joins TRBV4-2 to TRBJ2-6; D remains unclear. This CDR3 is 16 amino acids long. Germline V lookup: CDR1 LGHNA, CDR2 YNFKEQ. V was trimmed by 1 base and J by 0 bases, leaving 7 bases between them. CDR3 nucleotide sequence: TGTGCCAGCAGCCAAGGTCTAAGCTCTGGGGCCAACGTCCTGACTTTC. This translates into CASSQGLSSGANVLTF.

In its sample, this clone was seen once. This rearrangement joins TRBV29-1 to TRBJ2-3; no reliable D call. The V end was cut by 7 bases, the J end by 2 bases, with 7 bases between. CDR1 SQVTM and CDR2 ANQGSEA come from the germline V gene. CDR3 length: 11 amino acids. This CDR3 reads CSAHYTDTQYF. CDR3 DNA sequence: TGCAGCGCTCACTACACAGATACGCAGTATTTT.

The chain combines TRBV3-1 (or the pseudogene TRBV3-2) with TRBJ2-3; the D gene is possibly TRBD2 (5 bases). CDR3 length: 15 residues. V dropped 5 bases and J dropped 3 bases, with 15 bases sitting between them. Germline V lookup: CDR1 LGHDT, CDR2 YNNKEL (reference sequence). The CDR3 DNA is TGTGCCAGCAGCTCATCACTAGTAGGGACAGATACGCAGTATTTT. Translating it yields CASSSSLVGTDTQYF.

This chain uses TRBV6-5 with TRBJ2-1; 8 bases align to TRBD1. The germline CDR1 and CDR2 sequences are MNHEY and SVGAGI. V gave up 5 bases and J gave up 0 bases; unmatched junction bases: 3. The CDR3 is 15 amino acids. Here the CDR3 DNA reads TGTGCCAGCAGTACAGACAGGGGCTCCTACAATGAGCAGTTCTTC. The encoded protein is CASSTDRGSYNEQFF.

The rearrangement joins TRBV9 to TRBJ1-5; D remains unclear. This CDR3 comprises 15 residues. In germline, CDR1 is SGDLS, CDR2 YYNGEE. Trimming removed 0 bases from V and 0 bases from J, with 7 bases in between. The CDR3 DNA reads as TGTGCCAGCAGCGTAGGTGCCTTTAGCAATCAGCCCCAGCATTTT. Translated, it gives CASSVGAFSNQPQHF.

The genes are TRBV12-3 or TRBV12-4 and TRBJ1-2; D gene unclear. The CDR3 spans 13 residues. V dropped 7 bases and J dropped 0 bases, with 9 bases sitting between them. CDR3 region: CASTITPNYGYTF. CDR3 bases: TGTGCCAGCACGATAACTCCTAACTATGGCTACACCTTC.

The rearrangement links TRBV7-3 to TRBJ1-1; the D is unclear. Germline V gene lookup returns CDR1 SGHTA and CDR2 FQGTGA. V lost 5 bases and J 6 bases, leaving 16 bases between the germline ends. CDR3 length equals 14 residues. This CDR3 is CASSLGGVGAEAFF. The CDR3 DNA reads TGTGCCAGCAGCCTGGGTGGGGTTGGGGCTGAAGCTTTCTTT.

This clone was detected once. The chain recombines TRBV7-3 with TRBJ1-2; no reliable D call. Deletions cut 0 bases from V and 0 bases from J, with 5 bases between. Germline-derived CDR1 and CDR2 are SGHTA and FQGTGA. The CDR3 spans 14 residues. CDR3 loop: CASSLTPSNYGYTF. The CDR3 region has the DNA TGTGCCAGCAGCTTAACGCCTTCTAACTATGGCTACACCTTC. Variable domain in full (rest from reference TRBV7-3 and TRBJ1-2): GAGVSQTPSNKVTEKGKYVELRCDPISGHTALYWYRQSLGQGPEFLIYFQGTGAADDSGLPNDRFFAVRPEGSVSTLKIQRTERGDSAVYLCASSLTPSNYGYTFGSGTRLTVV.

The CDR3 sequence is CASSLGRRGDTGELFF. In DNA, the CDR3 is TGTGCCAGCAGCTTAGGCCGTCGGGGGGACACCGGGGAGCTGTTTTTT. The chain uses TRBV11-3 and TRBJ2-2, with 7 bases matching TRBD2. Germline V gene data show CDR1 as SGHNT and CDR2 as YENEEA. V shed 1 base, J shed 3 bases, and the junction held 5 bases outside the gene matches. The CDR3 is 16 residues long.

In DNA, the CDR3 is TGCGCCAGCAGTGAGGCTGGACTTAATAAAAACATTCAGTACTTC. Amino acid sequence: CASSEAGLNKNIQYF. The chain combines TRBV10-1 with TRBJ2-4, with D possibly being TRBD2 (5 bases). CDR3 length: 15 residues. The germline gives CDR1 WNHNN, CDR2 SYGVQD (reference sequence). Trimming pared 2 bases from V and 4 bases from J, leaving 12 bases between.

The chain has TRBV11-2 and TRBJ2-7; no definite D call. V lost 5 bases and J 2 bases, leaving 4 bases between the germline ends. Germline values: CDR1 SGHAT, CDR2 FQNNGV. The CDR3 covers 11 residues. Written as DNA, the CDR3 is TGTGCCAGCAGCCAAGCCTACGAGCAGTACTTC. It yields the protein CASSQAYEQYF.

This chain connects TRBV23-1 to TRBJ1-5, with a weak D call TRBD1 (5 bases). TRBV23-1 carries the ORF label, with uncertain function. This CDR3 region has 17 residues. Trimming shortened V by 0 bases and J by 3 bases, and 15 bases separated the two germline ends. CDR3 residues: CASSQSGGGRNNQPQHF. The CDR3 region has the DNA TGCGCCAGCAGTCAATCGGGTGGGGGGAGGAACAATCAGCCCCAGCATTTT.

In its sample, this clone was seen once. CDR3 DNA sequence: TGTGCCATCAGTGATGTTAACGCCGATAAGGGCAGGGGCTATGGCTACACCTTC. Its protein product is CAISDVNADKGRGYGYTF. The chain links TRBV10-3 to TRBJ1-2; D possibly corresponds to TRBD1 (6 bases). Trimming removed 3 bases at V and 4 bases at J, with 24 bases between. Germline V gene sequence: CDR1 ENHRY, CDR2 SYGVKD. The CDR3 is 18 amino acids.

The CDR3 DNA sequence: TGCGCCAGCAGTCGCCCTGGACTTCCCGCCGAGAGCGAGCAGTACTTC. Translation: CASSRPGLPAESEQYF. This rearrangement joins TRBV23-1 to TRBJ2-7, with D possibly TRBD2 on 5 matching bases. TRBV23-1 is marked as an open reading frame, function uncertain. The V gene lost 4 bases and the J gene lost 6 bases, with 22 bases spanning the gap. The CDR3 extends over 16 amino acids.

The chain links TRBV7-8 to TRBJ2-1; 13 nucleotides agree with TRBD2. Losses at the gene ends were 5 bases for V and 0 bases for J; bases not matched to a gene: 10. The CDR3 has 19 residues. The V gene's germline CDR1 is SGHVS and CDR2 FQNEAQ. The CDR3 DNA reads as TGTGCCAGCAGCCCAAGGGGCCGGACTAGCGGGGGCTCCTACAATGAGCAGTTCTTC. Its protein is CASSPRGRTSGGSYNEQFF.

The J gene is TRBJ2-1, the V gene TRBV10-3; D not certain. The germline CDR1 and CDR2 sequences are ENHRY and SYGVKD. The V end was cut by 3 bases, the J end by 5 bases, with 5 bases between. This CDR3 spans 12 amino acids. The CDR3: CAISDGDNEQFF. In nucleotides, the CDR3 is TGTGCCATCAGTGATGGGGACAATGAGCAGTTCTTC.

The chain carries TRBV4-2 and TRBJ1-4, with D unresolved. Trimming shortened V by 0 bases and J by 8 bases, and 13 bases separated the two germline ends. CDR3 length: 15 amino acids. In germline, CDR1 is LGHNA, CDR2 YNFKEQ. In nucleotides, the CDR3 is TGTGCCAGCAGCCAAGATCGACAATCAGGCGAAAAACTGTTTTTT. Protein product: CASSQDRQSGEKLFF.

In its sample, this clone was seen once. The rearrangement uses TRBV19 and TRBJ1-3; D unresolved. This CDR3 has 16 amino acids. Trimming stripped 2 bases from V and 0 bases from J, with 11 bases between. Germline V lookup: CDR1 LNHDA, CDR2 SQIVND (reference sequence). The CDR3 DNA sequence: TGTGCCAGTAGTATAACCCCCCAGGCCTCTGGAAACACCATATATTTT. It specifies CASSITPQASGNTIYF.

The DNA of the CDR3 is TGTGCCAGCAGCTTTGAGCTCTATGGCTACACCTTC. As protein: CASSFELYGYTF. The rearrangement links TRBV7-9 to TRBJ1-2, with D hard to call. This CDR3 is 12 amino acids long. V was trimmed by 3 bases and J by 4 bases, leaving 6 bases between them. Germline V gene data show CDR1 as SEHNR and CDR2 as FQNEAQ (reference sequence).

This clone qualifies as medium-sized. The V call is TRBV2, the J call TRBJ1-4; D unclear. CDR1 and CDR2 from the germline V gene are SNHLY and FYNNEI. V was trimmed by 3 bases and J by 0 bases, leaving 5 bases between them. The CDR3 has 14 amino acids. CDR3 residues: CASSDSTTNEKLFF. The CDR3 DNA sequence: TGTGCCAGCAGTGACAGCACAACTAATGAAAAACTGTTTTTT.

The V call is TRBV7-9, the J call TRBJ2-1; a weak D match, TRBD1 (5 bases). V was shortened by 5 bases and J by 6 bases, with 17 bases between the two germline ends. The germline CDR1 and CDR2 sequences are SEHNR and FQNEAQ (reference sequence). The CDR3 is made up of 15 amino acids. The CDR3: CASSGRRDRFNEQFF. The CDR3 DNA sequence: TGTGCCAGCAGCGGACGCAGGGATAGGTTCAATGAGCAGTTCTTC.

The V gene is TRBV5-4, the J gene TRBJ1-1, with 8 bases matching TRBD1. Germline loops: CDR1 SGHNT, CDR2 YYREEE (reference sequence). CDR3 length: 15 residues. The V gene end was trimmed by 5 bases and the J gene end by 0 bases; junction bases not matched to a gene: 6. CDR3 residues: CASRPRQGMNTEAFF. The CDR3 DNA reads as TGTGCCAGCAGACCCCGACAGGGGATGAACACTGAAGCTTTCTTT.

The genes are TRBV7-3 and TRBJ2-7; TRBD1 matches at 7 bases. CDR1 is SGHTA, CDR2 FQGTGA, per germline. The CDR3 is 13 amino acids. V lost 5 bases to trimming and J lost 7 bases; unmatched junction nucleotides: 8. DNA for the CDR3: TGTGCCAGCAGCATTAAAGGGGGCGGTGAGCAGTACTTC. Translating it yields CASSIKGGGEQYF.

The chain is built from TRBV7-2 and TRBJ2-7, with D unresolved. The V and J ends lost 6 bases and 0 bases respectively, with 15 bases between them. This CDR3 comprises 15 residues. Germline V gene data show CDR1 as SGHTA and CDR2 as FQGNSA. This CDR3 reads CASSPNYMSSYEQYF. Here the CDR3 DNA reads TGTGCCAGCAGTCCAAACTACATGAGCTCCTACGAGCAGTACTTC.